The 18 T cell receptor beta chains presented below share a single source sample, sequenced in a study of T cell repertoires in cytomegalovirus infection. TCRdb re-derived calls from the reads in MiXCR, one entry per CDR3 protein. The sample carries 200,000 to 250,000 distinct CDR3 sequences, over 20% recorded once. The sample consisted of CD8+ T cells from PBMCs. These receptors all stem from a human donor in good health (CMV status not recorded). Some clones in this sample may be carry-over from other donors' samples.

The sample holds a few counts of this clonotype. This chain's CDR3 is CSVEGSPYEQYF. CDR3 bases: TGCAGCGTTGAGGGGTCACCTTACGAGCAGTACTTC. The rearrangement joins TRBV29-1 to TRBJ2-7; D call uncertain. The V gene's germline CDR1 is SQVTM and CDR2 ANQGSEA. The CDR3 length is 12 residues. V shed 3 bases and J shed 4 bases, with 10 bases lying between them.

As for this clonotype: The junction and the germline gene differ at one end; a read error may be behind it. The chain links TRBV7-8 to TRBJ1-2, with 8 bases aligning to TRBD1. The CDR3 totals 17 residues. Germline V gene lookup returns CDR1 SGHVS and CDR2 FQNEAQ. The CDR3 DNA is TGTGCCAACAGCTTCTCCGCCGGGACAGGAACTAACTATGGCTACACCTTC. Translating gives CANSFSAGTGTNYGYTF.

There are many counts of this clonotype. This rearrangement joins TRBV7-8 to TRBJ2-6, with D uncertain. CDR1 and CDR2 (germline): SGHVS, FQNEAQ. The ends were cut back, 4 bases at V and 4 bases at J, with 14 bases in the middle. The CDR3 has 16 amino acids. The CDR3 spells CASSSPTEAGANVLTF. CDR3 DNA: TGTGCCAGCAGCTCTCCCACCGAAGCCGGGGCCAACGTCCTGACTTTC.

The chain couples TRBV7-6 to TRBJ1-1; no reliable D call. CDR1 is SGHVS, CDR2 FNYEAQ, per germline. Trimming shortened V by 2 bases and J by 0 bases, and 7 bases separated the two germline ends. CDR3 length equals 14 residues. The CDR3 nucleotides are TGTGCCAGCAGCTTACCCCTCTTGAACACTGAAGCTTTCTTT. Translation: CASSLPLLNTEAFF.

In this sample, this clonotype turned up once. The gene calls are TRBV29-1 and TRBJ1-3, with TRBD1 as a possible D gene (5 bases). CDR1 and CDR2 from the germline V gene are SQVTM and ANQGSEA. Trimming removed 6 bases at V and 3 bases at J, with 15 bases between. CDR3 length: 14 residues. The CDR3 DNA is TGCAGCGTCGAGGAAGGGGCTTTTGGAAACACCATATATTTT. Translated, it gives CSVEEGAFGNTIYF. The entire variable domain, with the rest obtained from reference TRBV29-1 and TRBJ1-3, is as follows: SAVISQKPSRDICQRGTSLTIQCQVDSQVTMMFWYRQQPGQSLTLIATANQGSEATYESGFVIDKFPISRPNLTFSTLTVSNMSPEDSSIYLCSVEEGAFGNTIYFGEGSWLTVV.

The sample holds a few counts of this clonotype. J is TRBJ1-2 and V is TRBV7-6; D gene ambiguous. The V end lost 4 bases, the J end lost 5 bases, and 14 bases lay between the germline ends. This CDR3 comprises 14 residues. Germline values: CDR1 SGHVS, CDR2 FNYEAQ. CDR3 protein: CASSWAPEEYGYTF. The CDR3 DNA is TGTGCCAGCAGCTGGGCCCCCGAGGAGTATGGCTACACCTTC.

The chain is built from TRBV20-1 and TRBJ2-1; the D gene is possibly TRBD2 (6 bases). Germline lookup yields CDR1 DFQATT and CDR2 SNEGSKA (reference sequence). The CDR3 length is 14 residues. V was trimmed by 5 bases and J by 8 bases, leaving 19 bases between them. In DNA, the CDR3 is TGCAGTGCTTCCGTCGGACTTCGGGGGTATGAGCAGTTCTTC. Amino acid sequence: CSASVGLRGYEQFF.

The chain links TRBV20-1 to TRBJ2-1; D is unresolved. CDR3 size: 15 residues. Germline CDR1 and CDR2: DFQATT and SNEGSKA (reference sequence). Trimming took 6 bases from V and 3 from J, leaving 18 bases between them. CDR3 nucleotides: TGCAGTGCCGACCACTCCCCCCCGAACTACAATGAGCAGTTCTTC. Its translation: CSADHSPPNYNEQFF.

Here the CDR3 reads CSARPLAHEQFF. As DNA, the CDR3 is TGCAGTGCTAGACCTCTAGCGCATGAGCAGTTCTTC. This rearrangement joins TRBV20-1 to TRBJ2-1; a weak D match, TRBD2 (6 bases). The germline V gene has CDR1 DFQATT and CDR2 SNEGSKA (reference sequence). Between the trimmed V and J ends, which lost 2 bases and 8 bases, there was a span of 10 bases. CDR3 size: 12 residues.

This clonotype occurred a few times. The chain is built from TRBV11-3 and TRBJ1-1, with TRBD1 matching 7 bases. In germline, CDR1 is SGHNT, CDR2 YENEEA. V lost 6 bases, J lost 0 bases, and 13 bases stayed unmatched. This CDR3 region has 17 residues. The CDR3 DNA is TGTGCCAGCAGGCGCGGAGGGGGCGCGATTATGAACACTGAAGCTTTCTTT. Its translation is CASRRGGGAIMNTEAFF.

The CDR3 DNA reads as TGTGCCAGTAGTATGGGATTACTTCAAGAGACCCAGTACTTC. Its protein is CASSMGLLQETQYF. The rearrangement uses TRBV19 and TRBJ2-5; D is undetermined. Trimming removed 3 bases from V and 2 bases from J, with 10 bases in between. CDR3 length: 14 amino acids. Per germline, CDR1 LNHDA and CDR2 SQIVND (reference sequence).

This clonotype was seen a handful of times. V is TRBV19 and J is TRBJ2-2; D ambiguous. V gave up 1 base and J gave up 4 bases, with 10 bases separating them. The CDR3 contains 15 residues. Germline V CDR1 and CDR2: LNHDA, SQIVND (reference sequence). The CDR3 reads CASSIAGRSTGELFF. DNA for the CDR3: TGTGCCAGTAGTATAGCTGGGCGGAGCACCGGGGAGCTGTTTTTT.

Comments on this clonotype: A far more abundant clone sits one base away, making this likely a read error. The chain links TRBV12-3 or TRBV12-4 to TRBJ2-1; TRBD2 matches 7 bases. The CDR3 consists of 13 residues. This CDR3 is CANSLGGGNEQFF. CDR3 in DNA: TGTGCCAACAGTTTGGGGGGGGGAAATGAGCAGTTCTTC.

This clonotype was picked up a small number of times. The rearrangement joins TRBV5-4 to TRBJ2-3; D is unclear. In germline, CDR1 is SGHNT, CDR2 YYREEE (reference sequence). The CDR3 consists of 11 residues. The V end lost 3 bases, the J end lost 5 bases, and 4 bases lay between the germline ends. The CDR3 bases are TGTGCCAGCAGCTGGGAAGATACGCAGTATTTT. Translating it yields CASSWEDTQYF.

The chain uses TRBV2 and TRBJ2-7, with unresolved D. This CDR3 region has 13 residues. V lost 4 bases and J lost 3, with 10 bases in between. In germline, CDR1 is SNHLY, CDR2 FYNNEI. The CDR3 nucleotides are TGTGCCAGCAGTGTGCAGTTGAACTACGAGCAGTACTTC. The encoded protein is CASSVQLNYEQYF.

The chain joins TRBV2 to TRBJ1-4; possible D gene TRBD1, 5 bases. The germline V and J ends were trimmed by 10 bases and 8 bases, with 11 bases remaining between them. The CDR3 sequence is 11 residues long. CDR1 is SNHLY and CDR2 is FYNNEI in the germline V gene. Here the CDR3 reads CANRGDEKLFF. For the CDR3, the DNA is TGTGCCAACCGGGGGGACGAAAAACTGTTTTTT. Complete variable domain (other parts from reference TRBV2 and TRBJ1-4): EPEVTQTPSHQVTQMGQEVILRCVPISNHLYFYWYRQILGQKVEFLVSFYNNEISEKSEIFDDQFSVERPDGSNFTLKIRSTKLEDSAMYFCANRGDEKLFFGSGTQLSVL.

This clonotype has only a few counts. V and J are TRBV28 and TRBJ2-5, with TRBD1 matching 11 bases. The V gene end was trimmed by 4 bases and the J gene end by 5 bases; junction bases not matched to a gene: 6. This CDR3 spans 15 amino acids. CDR1 is MDHEN and CDR2 is SYDVKM in the germline V gene. The CDR3 sequence is CASSYGTGGLETQYF. CDR3 bases: TGTGCCAGCAGTTACGGGACAGGGGGACTGGAGACCCAGTACTTC.

This clonotype was seen at least ten times. V is TRBV7-2 and J is TRBJ2-7; a weak D match, TRBD1 (5 bases). Looked up from germline, CDR1 is SGHTA and CDR2 is FQGNSA. The CDR3 loop spans 15 amino acids. Trimming cost V 1 base and J 2 bases, with 12 bases left between them. The CDR3 sequence is CASSLVATETYEQYF. CDR3 bases: TGTGCCAGCAGCTTAGTGGCGACAGAGACCTACGAGCAGTACTTC.